The entry below gives a single TCR beta chain sequence along with its context. Its target is unknown. The data stem from a study of response to subunit inactivated influenza vaccine. Broader study findings: The authors proposed limited new T cell recruitment per seasonal influenza vaccination.

The CDR3 covers 15 residues. The V gene's germline CDR1 is LGHDT and CDR2 YNNKEL (reference sequence). The V end was cut by 6 bases, the J end by 2 bases, with 17 bases between. TCRdb called the RT-PCR reads again in MiXCR, with one record for every CDR3 protein. The data contain 170,000 or so distinct CDR3 sequences, over 8.5% of them singletons. The sequence was collected from a man aged 45 to 75 who received an inactivated influenza vaccine. The rearrangement links TRBV3-1 to TRBJ2-7; D might be TRBD1 or TRBD2, each matching 5 bases. The specimen was CD8+ T cells sorted from PBMCs, collected less than 30 months after vaccination. Here the CDR3 reads CASRSRDQPPYEQYF. CDR3 bases: TGTGCCAGCAGGAGCCGGGACCAGCCCCCCTACGAGCAGTACTTC.